These T cell receptor beta chains were read from a single sample in a study of blood T cell repertoires in COVID-19. Assay: immunoSEQ multiplex PCR; the TCRdb copy retains only in-frame clones and omits some. The sample yields under 450,000 clones, roughly 87% seen once. Sequencing used PBMCs or T cells enriched from blood (not recorded which). These receptors were obtained from a young woman who had recovered from COVID-19. Each CDR3 is given without its conserved first and last residue. The listing skips clone size in some rows; elsewhere it reads once, few, many or a size class.

>TRBJ2-7|TRBV27|NA
ASSYSTGTYEQY
>TRBJ1-1|TRBV28|NA
ASRDRGDLNTEAF
>TRBJ1-2|TRBV21-1|NA
ASRLGRGCSNYGYT
>TRBJ2-7|TRBV10-3|NA
AISEPPGTGSYEQY
>TRBJ2-3|TRBV7-9|NA
ASSLTWTSGRGGDTQY
>TRBJ2-1|TRBV2|NA
ASKAGLAPYNEQF
>TRBJ1-1|TRBV29-1|NA
SVLAGEGEAF
>TRBJ1-5|TRBV7-9|NA
ASSLEDSPNQPQH
>TRBJ1-2|TRBV6-2/TRBV6-3|NA
ASSRPSQGNYGYT
>TRBJ2-5|TRBV27|NA
ALVPAGGPNKETQY
>TRBJ2-4|TRBV7-9|NA
ASSSSYRGTKNIQY
>TRBJ2-7|TRBV5-1|NA
ASSPYLQGSDEQY
>TRBJ1-1|TRBV2|NA
ARGRQGDTEAF
>TRBJ1-6|TRBV24-1|NA
ATSSGSRSPLH
>TRBJ1-1|TRBV7-2|NA
ASSWGGMNTEAF
>TRBJ2-7|TRBV15|many
ATSSALGQVTYEQY
>TRBJ1-5|TRBV28|NA
ASRLQGAPDQPQH
>TRBJ1-1|TRBV2|NA
ASSGGVPEAF
>TRBJ2-3|TRBV7-9|NA
ASSGLVSTDTQY
>TRBJ2-5|TRBV2|NA
ASHRRETQY
>TRBJ1-4|TRBV5-8|NA
ASSLGRVGEKLF
>TRBJ1-5|TRBV7-8|NA
ASSIQGSQPQH
>TRBJ1-5|TRBV27|NA
ASSLRDSNQPQH
>TRBJ2-7|TRBV7-8|NA
ASSSLPSGGPYEQY
>TRBJ1-5|TRBV2|NA
ASSGQGAGSNQPQH
>TRBJ2-1|TRBV1|few
TSSQTGRRDEQF
>TRBJ1-4|TRBV5-5|NA
ASSGRDRGQGEKLF
>TRBJ2-7|TRBV3-1/TRBV3-2|NA
ASSLLSGNEQY
>TRBJ2-5|TRBV5-4|NA
ASTIGGTEQETQY
>TRBJ2-7|TRBV5-5|NA
ASSFLAVSYEQY